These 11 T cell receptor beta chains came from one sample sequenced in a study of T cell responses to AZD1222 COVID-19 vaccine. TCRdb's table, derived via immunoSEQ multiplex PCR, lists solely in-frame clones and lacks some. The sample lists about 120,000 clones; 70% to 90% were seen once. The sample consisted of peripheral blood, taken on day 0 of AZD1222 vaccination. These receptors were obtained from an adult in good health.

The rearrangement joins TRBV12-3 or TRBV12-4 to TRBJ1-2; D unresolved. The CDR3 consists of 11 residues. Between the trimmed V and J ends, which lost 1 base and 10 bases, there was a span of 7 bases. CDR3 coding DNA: TGTGCCAGCAGTTTAGGACAAACCTACACCTTC. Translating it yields CASSLGQTYTF.

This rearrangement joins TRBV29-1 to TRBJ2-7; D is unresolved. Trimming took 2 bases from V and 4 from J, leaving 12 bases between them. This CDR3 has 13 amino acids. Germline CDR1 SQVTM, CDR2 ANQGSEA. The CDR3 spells CSVERAGRYEQYF. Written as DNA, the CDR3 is TGCAGCGTTGAACGCGCAGGCCGGTACGAGCAGTACTTC.

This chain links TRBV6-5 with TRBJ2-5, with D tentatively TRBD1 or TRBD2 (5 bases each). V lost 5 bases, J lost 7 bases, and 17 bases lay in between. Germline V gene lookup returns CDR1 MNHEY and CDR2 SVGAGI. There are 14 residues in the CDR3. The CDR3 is CASSRDRLGGTQYF. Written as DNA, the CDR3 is TGTGCCAGCAGTCGGGACCGCCTGGGTGGGACCCAGTACTTC.

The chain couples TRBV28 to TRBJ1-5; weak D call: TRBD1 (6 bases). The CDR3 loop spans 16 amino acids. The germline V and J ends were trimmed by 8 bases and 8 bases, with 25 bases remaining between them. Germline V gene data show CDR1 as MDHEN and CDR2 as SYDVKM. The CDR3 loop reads CASGSGAGTGMEPQHF. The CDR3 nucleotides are TGTGCCAGCGGATCAGGGGCAGGGACGGGGATGGAGCCCCAGCATTTT.

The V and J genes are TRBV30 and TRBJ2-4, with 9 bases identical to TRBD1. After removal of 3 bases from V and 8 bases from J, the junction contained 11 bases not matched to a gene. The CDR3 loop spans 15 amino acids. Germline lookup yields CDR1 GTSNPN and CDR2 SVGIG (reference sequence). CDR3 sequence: CAWRGQGQGTDIQYF. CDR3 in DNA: TGTGCCTGGAGGGGACAGGGACAGGGTACGGACATTCAGTACTTC.

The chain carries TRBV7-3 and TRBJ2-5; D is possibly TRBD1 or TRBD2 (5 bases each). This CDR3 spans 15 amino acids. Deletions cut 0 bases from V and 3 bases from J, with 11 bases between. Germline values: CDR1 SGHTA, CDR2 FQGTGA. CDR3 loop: CASSLTGTVKETQYF. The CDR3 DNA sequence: TGTGCCAGCAGCTTAACGGGGACGGTTAAAGAGACCCAGTACTTC.

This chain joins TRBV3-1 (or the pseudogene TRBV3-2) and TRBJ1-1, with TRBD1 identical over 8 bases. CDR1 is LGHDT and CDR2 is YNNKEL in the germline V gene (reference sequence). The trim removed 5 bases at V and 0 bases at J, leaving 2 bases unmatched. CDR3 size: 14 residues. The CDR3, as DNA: TGTGCCAGCAGCTCGACAGGGGTGAACACTGAAGCTTTCTTT. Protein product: CASSSTGVNTEAFF.

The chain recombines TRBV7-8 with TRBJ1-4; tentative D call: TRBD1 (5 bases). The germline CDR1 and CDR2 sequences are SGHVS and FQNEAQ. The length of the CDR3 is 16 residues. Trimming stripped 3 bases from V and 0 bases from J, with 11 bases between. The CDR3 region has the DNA TGTGCCAGCAGCTTCGGGACTTCGTCAACTAATGAAAAACTGTTTTTT. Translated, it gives CASSFGTSSTNEKLFF.

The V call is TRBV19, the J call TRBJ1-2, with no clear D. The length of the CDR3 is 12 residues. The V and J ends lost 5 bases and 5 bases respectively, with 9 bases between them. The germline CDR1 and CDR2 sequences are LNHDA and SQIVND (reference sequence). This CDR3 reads CASSFELYGYTF. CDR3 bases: TGTGCCAGTAGTTTCGAGCTGTATGGCTACACCTTC. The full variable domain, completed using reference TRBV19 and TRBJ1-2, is DGGITQSPKYLFRKEGQNVTLSCEQNLNHDAMYWYRQDPGQGLRLIYYSQIVNDFQKGDIAEGYSVSREKKESFPLTVTSAQKNPTAFYLCASSFELYGYTFGSGTRLTVV.

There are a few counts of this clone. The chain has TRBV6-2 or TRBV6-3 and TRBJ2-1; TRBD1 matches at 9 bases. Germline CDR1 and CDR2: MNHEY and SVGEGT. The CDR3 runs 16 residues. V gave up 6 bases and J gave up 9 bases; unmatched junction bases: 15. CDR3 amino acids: CASSEGRDRGTGEQFF. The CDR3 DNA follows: TGTGCCAGCAGCGAAGGCCGAGACAGGGGGACGGGTGAGCAGTTCTTC.

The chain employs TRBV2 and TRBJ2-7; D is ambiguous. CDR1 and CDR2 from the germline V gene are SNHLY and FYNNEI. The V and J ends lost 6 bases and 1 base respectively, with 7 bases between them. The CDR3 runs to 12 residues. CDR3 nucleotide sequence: TGTGCCAGCAGGGGCCTTTCCTACGAGCAGTACTTC. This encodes CASRGLSYEQYF.